In its sample, the clone carrying this TCR beta chain was seen a few times. As yet, its antigen is unknown. The data belong to a study of cytomegalovirus exposure and HLA in healthy donors. General study points: Presence/absence analyses rested on an assumption that sequencing depth was roughly uniform across donors.

Vbeta (60) and Jbeta (13) primers were used in the PCR. Sequencing was performed with immunoSEQ multiplex PCR; in TCRdb, only in-frame clones are kept and a portion is missing. This table has about 220,000 clones, around 76% appearing once. The germline V gene encodes CDR1 MGHDK and CDR2 SYGVNS. J gave up 3 bases and V 10 bases, and 5 bases lay outside the gene matches. This CDR3 spans 12 amino acids. The origin of this receptor is a man in his forties in good health and CMV-seropositive. The chain uses TRBV25-1 and TRBJ2-7; 8 bases map to TRBD1. Sequenced material: PBMCs. The CDR3 is CATGGGIYEQYF. The CDR3 DNA reads TGTGCCACAGGGGGCGGGATCTACGAGCAGTACTTC.